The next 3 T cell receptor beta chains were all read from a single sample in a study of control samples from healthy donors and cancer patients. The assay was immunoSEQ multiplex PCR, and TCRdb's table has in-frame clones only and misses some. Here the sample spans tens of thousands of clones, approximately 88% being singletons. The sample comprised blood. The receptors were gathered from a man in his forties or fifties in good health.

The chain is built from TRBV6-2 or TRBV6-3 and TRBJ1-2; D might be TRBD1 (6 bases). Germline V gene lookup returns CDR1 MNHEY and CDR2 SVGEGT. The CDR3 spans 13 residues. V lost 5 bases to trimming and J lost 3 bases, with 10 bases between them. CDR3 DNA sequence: TGTGCCAGCAGTAGACAGGCTTACTATGGCTACACCTTC. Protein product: CASSRQAYYGYTF.

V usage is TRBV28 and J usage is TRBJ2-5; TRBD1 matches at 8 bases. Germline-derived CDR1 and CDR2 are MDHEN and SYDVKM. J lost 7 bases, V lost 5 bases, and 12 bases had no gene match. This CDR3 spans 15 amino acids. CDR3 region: CASSGTTGALRTQYF. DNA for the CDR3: TGTGCCAGCAGTGGGACGACAGGGGCTCTTCGGACCCAGTACTTC.

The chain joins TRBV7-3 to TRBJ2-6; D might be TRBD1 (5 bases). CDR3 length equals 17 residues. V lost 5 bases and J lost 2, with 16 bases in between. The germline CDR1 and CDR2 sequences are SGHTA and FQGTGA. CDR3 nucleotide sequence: TGTGCCAGCAGCGCGCAACCCGACAGTACTGGGGCCAACGTCCTGACTTTC. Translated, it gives CASSAQPDSTGANVLTF.